The T cell receptor (beta chain) under discussion was sequenced for a study of control samples from healthy donors and cancer patients. V was pared by 0 bases and J by 7 bases, with 13 bases between. Germline V gene data show CDR1 as LGHNA and CDR2 as YNFKEQ. This CDR3 has 15 amino acids. Sequenced by immunoSEQ multiplex PCR; TCRdb stores in-frame clones only, minus some. Seen in this sample are fewer than 250,000 clones; the ten most common clones hold around 2%. The chain joins TRBV4-2 to TRBJ1-5, with a tentative D call TRBD1 (5 bases). The sequencing sample was made of blood. The TCR was taken from a woman aged 25 to 39 in good health. The DNA of the CDR3 is TGTGCCAGCAGCCAAGATAGGCAGGGAGGACAGCCCCAGCATTTT. Amino acids: CASSQDRQGGQPQHF.